The T cell receptor (beta chain) under discussion was sequenced for a study of blood T cells in healthy people across ages (dated by TCRdb to between 2015 and 2016). A note on the overall study: In model experiments, roughly one uniquely barcoded TCR beta cDNA molecule per two T cells was captured by template switching. For two donors (one aged 18 to 30 and one aged 80 or older), the study analyzed two additional independent replicas of 1 million unique cDNA reads from the same blood draw. To avoid experimental bias, donors of different ages were spread randomly across the sequencing lanes. The donors were split into four age groups: young (average around 17 years), middle-aged (roughly 40), aged (62) and long-lived (about 74). To track age-related changes in TCR beta repertoire diversity, the study relied on deep sequencing normalized with unique cDNA molecular identifiers. Overall study outcomes, separate from this receptor: The long-lived group showed more naive CD4+ T cells, fewer expanded clones and increased TCR diversity than the aged group, suggesting age selection. As age increased, observed TCR beta diversity per million T cells dropped in a roughly linear way, and a significant reduction was already evident by age 40. Total diversity estimates from one million sequenced T cells were considered lower bounds and underestimates. Because the CMV infection status of the donors was unknown, age-related changes in expanded clonotypes may potentially have been confounded. A strong correlation was found between observed TCR beta diversity and the percentage of naive T cells measured by flow cytometry. Bulk unsorted PBMC profiling prevented conclusive comparison of naive and antigen-experienced compartments.

Library method: 5' RACE. The sample was run on an Illumina HiSeq 2500. The second PCR ran for roughly 7 to 12 cycles and used a J-beta primer mix along with a sample-barcoded 5' primer. A template-switch 5' adaptor carrying 12 random nucleotides introduced a unique molecular identifier onto each TCR beta cDNA molecule. Each sample yielded at least 3 million CDR3-containing paired-end reads. All of the RNA was converted into first-strand cDNA using the Mint cDNA synthesis kit, with a TRBC-specific oligonucleotide serving as the primer. Following uracil-DNA glycosylase treatment, a first 18-cycle PCR with universal primers M1SS and BC2_uni_R was performed on all cDNA. The authors' pipeline ran thus. For normalization, 1 million high-quality reads, each with a distinct molecular identifier, were randomly selected from each sample. Instead of being binned into consensus sequences, reads with shared molecular identifiers were discarded. MiTCR, set to a Q25 quality threshold and the strictest error-elimination algorithm, was used for CDR3 identification, clonotype clustering and error correction. Lower-bound total TCR beta diversity was estimated with a nonparametric unseen species model using Euler transformation. TCRdb reprocessed the public reads (quality trimming at Q25 with fastp, clone calling with MiXCR) and kept in-frame beta chains. Duplicate CDR3 protein sequences are folded into a single record with the most common DNA and genes. The V and J calls reflect TCRdb's pipeline rather than the authors' work. The sample records fewer than 700,000 distinct CDR3 sequences, around 48% of which are singletons. The ten largest make up approximately 25% of the sample.

Spanning cysteine to phenylalanine, the CDR3 consists of 15 amino acids. This entry keeps only the CDR3 DNA: 45 bases, framed from base 1. Cut back by 1 base and 7 bases, the V and J ends lie 13 bases apart. CDR1 and CDR2, per the germline V gene, are SGHTA and FQGNSA. The donors were 40 or so Caucasian individuals from Russia, aged 6 to 90 years, who were systemically healthy. Each donor gave ten milliliters of peripheral blood, drawn into EDTA-treated Vacutainer tubes. Ficoll-Paque density-gradient centrifugation was used to isolate PBMCs, with at least 7 million obtained per sample. Trizol reagent was used to extract total RNA from the PBMCs, yielding at least 5.5 micrograms per sample. For every donor, flow cytometry on a PBMC aliquot measured the percentage of naive CD45RAhigh/CD27high T cells. The table lists this clonotype with a few counts. The antigen this receptor binds is unknown. Per-base quality was not reported, and no clone a single base away is much larger than it.

The sample consisted of blood. The receptor chain draws on TRBV7-2 and TRBJ2-2, with the D gene call left open. This receptor was identified in a man older than 75 in good health. The sequence in DNA is TGTGCCAGCAGCTTAGATCGGGCAGCGATCGGGGAGCTGTTTTTT. Its amino acids are CASSLDRAAIGELFF. When the CDR3 is completed using the reference TRBV7-2 and TRBJ2-2 genes on either side, the full variable domain is GAGVSQSPSNKVTEKGKDVELRCDPISGHTALYWYRQSLGQGLEFLIYFQGNSAPDKSGLPSDRFSAERTGGSVSTLTIQRTQQEDSAVYLCASSLDRAAIGELFFGEGSRLTVL.